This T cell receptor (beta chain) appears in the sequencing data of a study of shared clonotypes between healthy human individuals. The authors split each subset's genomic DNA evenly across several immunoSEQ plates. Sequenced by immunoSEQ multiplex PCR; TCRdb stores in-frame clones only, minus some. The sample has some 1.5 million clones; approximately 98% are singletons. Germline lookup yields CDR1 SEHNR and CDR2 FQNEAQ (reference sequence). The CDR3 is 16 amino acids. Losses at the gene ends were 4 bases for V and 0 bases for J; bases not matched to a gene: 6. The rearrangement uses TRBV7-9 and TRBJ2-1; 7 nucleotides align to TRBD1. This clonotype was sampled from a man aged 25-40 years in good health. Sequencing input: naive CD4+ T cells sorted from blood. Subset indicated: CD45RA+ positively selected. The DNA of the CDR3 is TGTGCCAGCAGCTGGGACAGTGATTACTCCTACAATGAGCAGTTCTTC. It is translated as CASSWDSDYSYNEQFF.